One sample yielded the 20 T cell receptor beta chains listed below, sequenced in a study of T cell changes during pregnancy in multiple sclerosis. Repertoires were generated with immunoSEQ multiplex PCR, while TCRdb's copy carries only in-frame clones and drops some. The sample consists of approximately 85,000 clones, about nine tenths of them appearing once. This material consisted of peripheral blood, taken in the first trimester of pregnancy. Receptors originate from a female donor with multiple sclerosis, enrolled in a pregnancy study.

The J gene is TRBJ1-1, the V gene TRBV9, with D possibly TRBD1 on 6 matching bases. V lost 4 bases and J 10 bases, leaving 26 bases between the germline ends. This CDR3 is built from 16 residues. Germline V lookup: CDR1 SGDLS, CDR2 YYNGEE. CDR3 region: CASSPEGANLLGGAFF. CDR3 DNA sequence: TGTGCCAGCAGCCCAGAGGGAGCCAACCTTTTAGGGGGAGCTTTCTTT.

The V and J genes are TRBV28 and TRBJ2-7; possible D gene TRBD1, 5 bases. This CDR3 comprises 14 residues. The germline gives CDR1 MDHEN, CDR2 SYDVKM. V lost 8 bases and J 4 bases, leaving 18 bases between the germline ends. The CDR3 here is CASHQPSTGYEQYF. The CDR3 DNA sequence: TGTGCCAGCCACCAGCCCTCCACAGGATACGAGCAGTACTTC.

The chain links TRBV29-1 to TRBJ1-1, with a tentative D call TRBD1 (5 bases). This CDR3 region has 13 residues. CDR1 is SQVTM and CDR2 is ANQGSEA in the germline V gene. V was shortened by 3 bases and J by 1 base, with 9 bases between the two germline ends. DNA of the CDR3: TGCAGCGTTGATAGGCAGGGGAACACTGAAGCTTTCTTT. Residues: CSVDRQGNTEAFF.

The genes are TRBV6-1 and TRBJ2-2; 9 bases match TRBD1. Germline V gene lookup returns CDR1 MNHNS and CDR2 SASEGT. J lost 6 bases, V lost 4 bases, and 12 bases had no gene match. The CDR3 is made up of 17 amino acids. CDR3 nucleotide sequence: TGTGCCAGCAGTGGATACCCGGGACAGGGATCGGCCGGGGAGCTGTTTTTT. Translating it yields CASSGYPGQGSAGELFF.

This chain links TRBV7-2 with TRBJ1-1, with D unresolved. V lost 5 bases and J lost 0, with 10 bases in between. Germline V gene data show CDR1 as SGHTA and CDR2 as FQGNSA. This CDR3 contains 14 residues. The chain's CDR3 is CASSLGRVNTEAFF. CDR3 coding DNA: TGTGCCAGCAGCCTAGGACGGGTGAACACTGAAGCTTTCTTT.

In its sample, this clone was seen a few times. This rearrangement joins TRBV11-3 to TRBJ2-2; 8 bases fit TRBD2. Germline CDR1 and CDR2: SGHNT and YENEEA. The J segment lost 4 bases and the V segment lost 3 bases, leaving 4 bases of the junction unmatched. CDR3 length: 15 amino acids. The CDR3 nucleotides are TGTGCCAGCAGCTTCGAACGGGGGGGCACCGGGGAGCTGTTTTTT. Amino acids: CASSFERGGTGELFF.

V usage is TRBV11-3 and J usage is TRBJ2-7, with 8 bases aligning to TRBD1. Looked up from germline, CDR1 is SGHNT and CDR2 is YENEEA. V was pared by 1 base and J by 3 bases, with 2 bases of the junction left unmatched. This CDR3 region has 14 residues. The DNA for the CDR3 is TGTGCCAGCAGCTTAGGGACAGGGTACTACGAGCAGTACTTC. The encoded protein is CASSLGTGYYEQYF.

The rearrangement uses TRBV19 and TRBJ1-4; D unresolved. Germline-derived CDR1 and CDR2 are LNHDA and SQIVND (reference sequence). With 7 bases removed from V and 0 bases from J, the gap between germline ends came to 12 bases. The CDR3 length is 15 residues. As DNA, the CDR3 is TGTGCCAGTAAAGGAGAACGGGCAACTAATGAAAAACTGTTTTTT. The encoded protein is CASKGERATNEKLFF. The full variable domain, in which reference TRBV19 and TRBJ1-4 provide the parts outside the CDR3, is DGGITQSPKYLFRKEGQNVTLSCEQNLNHDAMYWYRQDPGQGLRLIYYSQIVNDFQKGDIAEGYSVSREKKESFPLTVTSAQKNPTAFYLCASKGERATNEKLFFGSGTQLSVL.

The CDR3 loop is CASSPIGDDSPLHF. CDR3 sequence (DNA): TGTGCCAGCAGCCCCATAGGAGACGATTCACCCCTCCACTTT. This sequence joins TRBV2 and TRBJ1-6; D uncertain. V lost 6 bases and J 8 bases, leaving 14 bases between the germline ends. Germline V lookup: CDR1 SNHLY, CDR2 FYNNEI. This CDR3 has 14 residues. The full variable domain, in which reference TRBV2 and TRBJ1-6 provide the parts outside the CDR3, is EPEVTQTPSHQVTQMGQEVILRCVPISNHLYFYWYRQILGQKVEFLVSFYNNEISEKSEIFDDQFSVERPDGSNFTLKIRSTKLEDSAMYFCASSPIGDDSPLHFGNGTRLTVT.

The chain uses TRBV2 and TRBJ2-7, with 15 bases identical to TRBD2. CDR3 size: 16 residues. Per the germline V gene, CDR1 is SNHLY and CDR2 is FYNNEI. With V trimmed by 10 bases and J by 3 bases, 10 bases remained unmatched. The CDR3 DNA reads TGTGCCATCCTCGGGACTAGCGGGAGGAGGGGCTACGAGCAGTACTTC. Protein: CAILGTSGRRGYEQYF.

The V and J genes are TRBV11-1 and TRBJ1-1, with TRBD1 matching 9 bases. V gave up 5 bases and J gave up 3 bases; unmatched junction bases: 4. The CDR3 consists of 14 residues. Germline-derived CDR1 and CDR2 are SGHAT and FQDESV (reference sequence). CDR3 region: CASSSNRGHTEAFF. The CDR3 nucleotides are TGTGCCAGCAGCAGTAACAGGGGGCACACTGAAGCTTTCTTT.

This chain uses TRBV27 with TRBJ1-5; D is unresolved. V dropped 4 bases and J dropped 0 bases, with 13 bases sitting between them. This CDR3 has 16 amino acids. Germline CDR1 and CDR2: MNHEY and SMNVEV (reference sequence). CDR3 in amino acids: CASSSEATYSNQPQHF. CDR3 sequence (DNA): TGTGCCAGCAGTTCGGAGGCAACCTATAGCAATCAGCCCCAGCATTTT.

The rearrangement joins TRBV19 to TRBJ1-5; 10 bases match TRBD1. The germline CDR1 and CDR2 sequences are LNHDA and SQIVND (reference sequence). Trimming cost V 1 base and J 2 bases; bases outside gene matches: 2. The CDR3 has 16 amino acids. The CDR3 coding sequence is TGTGCCAGTAGTATAGGAGGGACAGGGGGCAATCAGCCCCAGCATTTT. Its translation: CASSIGGTGGNQPQHF.

The chain is built from TRBV28 and TRBJ2-5; TRBD2 matches at 7 bases. From germline, CDR1 is MDHEN and CDR2 SYDVKM. The CDR3 extends over 11 amino acids. The V segment lost 6 bases and the J segment 13 bases; nucleotides outside the gene matches: 8. The DNA of the CDR3 is TGTGCCAGCAGACTTTCGGGGGGTGTGTACTTC. Amino acid sequence: CASRLSGGVYF.

The chain is built from TRBV5-1 and TRBJ1-2; perhaps TRBD1 as D (5 bases). V was pared by 6 bases and J by 2 bases, with 23 bases between. This CDR3 contains 17 residues. From germline, CDR1 is SGHRS and CDR2 YFSETQ. Written as DNA, the CDR3 is TGCGCCAGCACCAACGAGCCCACGGGGGGGTCAAACTATGGCTACACCTTC. Translated: CASTNEPTGGSNYGYTF. Supplemented by reference TRBV5-1 and TRBJ1-2, the full variable domain reads KAGVTQTPRYLIKTRGQQVTLSCSPISGHRSVSWYQQTPGQGLQFLFEYFSETQRNKGNFPGRFSGRQFSNSRSEMNVSTLELGDSALYLCASTNEPTGGSNYGYTFGSGTRLTVV.

The rearrangement uses TRBV6-1 and TRBJ2-7; tentatively, D is TRBD1 (6 bases). Looked up from germline, CDR1 is MNHNS and CDR2 is SASEGT. The CDR3 is 15 amino acids. V was trimmed by 2 bases and J by 5 bases, leaving 16 bases between them. Here the CDR3 reads CASSELSGAVHEQYF. CDR3 bases: TGTGCCAGCAGTGAATTATCAGGGGCGGTCCACGAGCAGTACTTC.

V is TRBV5-1 and J is TRBJ2-1; 12 positions agree with TRBD2. There are 15 residues in the CDR3. Germline loops: CDR1 SGHRS, CDR2 YFSETQ. J gave up 9 bases and V 1 base, and 5 bases lay outside the gene matches. CDR3 in amino acids: CASSLLPSGGGEQFF. The DNA of the CDR3 is TGCGCCAGCAGCTTGTTGCCTAGCGGGGGGGGTGAGCAGTTCTTC.

V gene TRBV13 combines with J gene TRBJ2-1, with 8 positions matching TRBD2. Per germline, CDR1 PRHDT and CDR2 FYEKMQ (reference sequence). The CDR3 spans 16 residues. Germline trimming cut 2 bases from V and 7 bases from J; bases unmatched to any gene: 10. The CDR3 coding sequence is TGTGCCAGCAGCTTAAGCGGGAGAGGTCATCGGAATGAGCAGTTCTTC. Protein product: CASSLSGRGHRNEQFF.

V is TRBV5-6 and J is TRBJ1-2; 8 bases fit TRBD1. The V gene's germline CDR1 is SGHDT and CDR2 YYEEEE. The CDR3 is made up of 13 amino acids. The ends lost 4 bases at V and 4 bases at J; junction bases unmatched: 3. CDR3 loop: CASSVGQGYGYTF. The CDR3 DNA follows: TGTGCCAGCAGCGTTGGACAGGGCTATGGCTACACCTTC.

The rearrangement links TRBV5-1 to TRBJ2-2, with D maybe TRBD2 (6 bases). This CDR3 comprises 14 residues. Germline V gene sequence: CDR1 SGHRS, CDR2 YFSETQ. Trimming removed 6 bases at V and 8 bases at J, with 17 bases between. The DNA for the CDR3 is TGCGCCAGCACATTCCGGACTATACGTGGGGAGCTGTTTTTT. It encodes CASTFRTIRGELFF.